Below, one T cell receptor (beta chain) is given with its context. Trimming took off 2 bases at V and 8 bases at J, with 9 bases between the two ends. The CDR3 runs to 12 residues. The germline gives CDR1 MNHNY, CDR2 SVGAGI (reference sequence). TCRdb redid the calling of the RT-PCR reads with MiXCR, one entry per CDR3 protein. This sample carries fewer than 800,000 distinct CDR3 sequences, approximately 15% of them seen once, and the ten largest clones take about 3.6%. This clonotype was obtained from a female donor in good health, serving as a healthy control. This chain joins TRBV6-6 and TRBJ1-2; no reliable D call. What was sequenced was memory CD4+ T cells from blood. The CDR3 sequence: CASSYASDGYTF. CDR3 DNA sequence: TGTGCCAGCAGTTACGCCTCGGACGGCTACACCTTC.